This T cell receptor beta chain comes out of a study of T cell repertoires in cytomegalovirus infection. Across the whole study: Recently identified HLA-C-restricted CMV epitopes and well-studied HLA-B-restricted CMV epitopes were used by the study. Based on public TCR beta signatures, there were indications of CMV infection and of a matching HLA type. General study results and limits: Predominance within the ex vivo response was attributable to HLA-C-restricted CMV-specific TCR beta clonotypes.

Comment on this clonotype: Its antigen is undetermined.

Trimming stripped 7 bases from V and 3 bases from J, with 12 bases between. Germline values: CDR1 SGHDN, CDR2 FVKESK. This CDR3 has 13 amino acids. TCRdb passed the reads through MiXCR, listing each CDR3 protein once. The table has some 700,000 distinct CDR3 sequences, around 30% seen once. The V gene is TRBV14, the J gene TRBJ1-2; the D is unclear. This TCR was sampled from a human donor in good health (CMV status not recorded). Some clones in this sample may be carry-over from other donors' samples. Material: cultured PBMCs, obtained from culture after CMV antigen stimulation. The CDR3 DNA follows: TGTGCCAGCACCCCCTATCTGGACTATGGCTACACCTTC. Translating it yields CASTPYLDYGYTF.